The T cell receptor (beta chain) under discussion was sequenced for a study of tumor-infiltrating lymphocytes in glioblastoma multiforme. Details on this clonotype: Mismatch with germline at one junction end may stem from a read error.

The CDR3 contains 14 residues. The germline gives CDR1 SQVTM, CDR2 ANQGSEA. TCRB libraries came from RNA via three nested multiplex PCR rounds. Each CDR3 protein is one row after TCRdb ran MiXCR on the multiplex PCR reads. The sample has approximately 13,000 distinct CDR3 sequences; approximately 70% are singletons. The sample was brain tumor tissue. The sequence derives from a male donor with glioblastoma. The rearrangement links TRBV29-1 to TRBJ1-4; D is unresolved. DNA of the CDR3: TGCAGCGTTGCAATGGTTGGCGTTGATGAAAAACCGTTTTTT. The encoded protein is CSVAMVGVDEKPFF.